A selection of T cell receptor beta chains follows, all from one sample in a study of early stage breast cancer tumors. The protocol was immunoSEQ multiplex PCR, while the TCRdb copy is restricted to in-frame clones and leaves out a portion. The table records 11,000 to 15,000 clones, about 81% of them present only once. Sequencing used normal breast tissue next to the tumor. The receptors shown here come from a person aged 30 to 40 with breast cancer. CDR3s include the opening cysteine and the closing phenylalanine or tryptophan. Each record gives: V gene, D gene, J gene, clone size, CDR3 protein, CDR3 DNA. D genes are given only for firm matches. Size values are once, few and many counts, or a class for expanded clones, and some rows have none.

TRBV10-3	TRBD2	TRBJ2-7	.	CAISGGTSGRAGEQYF	TGTGCCATCAGTGGGGGGACTAGCGGGAGGGCCGGCGAGCAGTACTTC
TRBV30	.	TRBJ2-1	.	CAWSDSLNEQFF	TGTGCCTGGAGTGATAGCCTAAATGAGCAGTTCTTC
TRBV6-1	.	TRBJ1-2	.	CASTTDRGDYGYTF	TGTGCCAGCACCACGGACCGGGGAGACTATGGCTACACCTTC
TRBV9	TRBD1	TRBJ2-7	.	CASSVGGQGSYEQYF	TGTGCCAGCAGCGTAGGAGGACAGGGGTCCTACGAGCAGTACTTC
TRBV14	.	TRBJ1-1	once	CASSQVGGGGTEAFF	TGTGCCAGCAGCCAAGTGGGTGGGGGGGGCACTGAAGCTTTCTTT
TRBV27	.	TRBJ2-7	.	CASSLLGGQVYGQYF	TGTGCCAGCAGTTTACTGGGAGGCCAAGTCTACGGGCAGTACTTC
TRBV5-4	.	TRBJ2-5	once	CASSTVGGVISETQYF	TGTGCCAGCAGCACTGTAGGAGGGGTTATATCGGAGACCCAGTACTTC
TRBV19	TRBD1	TRBJ2-2	.	CASSPGTGAVDTGELFF	TGTGCCAGCAGTCCCGGGACAGGGGCAGTGGACACCGGGGAGCTGTTTTTT
TRBV4-2	.	TRBJ2-5	.	CASSGSQETQYF	TGTGCCAGTTCAGGGTCTCAAGAGACCCAGTACTTC
TRBV4-3	.	TRBJ2-5	once	CASSRYPVGPRETQYF	TGCGCCAGCAGCCGATATCCGGTGGGACCCCGGGAGACCCAGTACTTC